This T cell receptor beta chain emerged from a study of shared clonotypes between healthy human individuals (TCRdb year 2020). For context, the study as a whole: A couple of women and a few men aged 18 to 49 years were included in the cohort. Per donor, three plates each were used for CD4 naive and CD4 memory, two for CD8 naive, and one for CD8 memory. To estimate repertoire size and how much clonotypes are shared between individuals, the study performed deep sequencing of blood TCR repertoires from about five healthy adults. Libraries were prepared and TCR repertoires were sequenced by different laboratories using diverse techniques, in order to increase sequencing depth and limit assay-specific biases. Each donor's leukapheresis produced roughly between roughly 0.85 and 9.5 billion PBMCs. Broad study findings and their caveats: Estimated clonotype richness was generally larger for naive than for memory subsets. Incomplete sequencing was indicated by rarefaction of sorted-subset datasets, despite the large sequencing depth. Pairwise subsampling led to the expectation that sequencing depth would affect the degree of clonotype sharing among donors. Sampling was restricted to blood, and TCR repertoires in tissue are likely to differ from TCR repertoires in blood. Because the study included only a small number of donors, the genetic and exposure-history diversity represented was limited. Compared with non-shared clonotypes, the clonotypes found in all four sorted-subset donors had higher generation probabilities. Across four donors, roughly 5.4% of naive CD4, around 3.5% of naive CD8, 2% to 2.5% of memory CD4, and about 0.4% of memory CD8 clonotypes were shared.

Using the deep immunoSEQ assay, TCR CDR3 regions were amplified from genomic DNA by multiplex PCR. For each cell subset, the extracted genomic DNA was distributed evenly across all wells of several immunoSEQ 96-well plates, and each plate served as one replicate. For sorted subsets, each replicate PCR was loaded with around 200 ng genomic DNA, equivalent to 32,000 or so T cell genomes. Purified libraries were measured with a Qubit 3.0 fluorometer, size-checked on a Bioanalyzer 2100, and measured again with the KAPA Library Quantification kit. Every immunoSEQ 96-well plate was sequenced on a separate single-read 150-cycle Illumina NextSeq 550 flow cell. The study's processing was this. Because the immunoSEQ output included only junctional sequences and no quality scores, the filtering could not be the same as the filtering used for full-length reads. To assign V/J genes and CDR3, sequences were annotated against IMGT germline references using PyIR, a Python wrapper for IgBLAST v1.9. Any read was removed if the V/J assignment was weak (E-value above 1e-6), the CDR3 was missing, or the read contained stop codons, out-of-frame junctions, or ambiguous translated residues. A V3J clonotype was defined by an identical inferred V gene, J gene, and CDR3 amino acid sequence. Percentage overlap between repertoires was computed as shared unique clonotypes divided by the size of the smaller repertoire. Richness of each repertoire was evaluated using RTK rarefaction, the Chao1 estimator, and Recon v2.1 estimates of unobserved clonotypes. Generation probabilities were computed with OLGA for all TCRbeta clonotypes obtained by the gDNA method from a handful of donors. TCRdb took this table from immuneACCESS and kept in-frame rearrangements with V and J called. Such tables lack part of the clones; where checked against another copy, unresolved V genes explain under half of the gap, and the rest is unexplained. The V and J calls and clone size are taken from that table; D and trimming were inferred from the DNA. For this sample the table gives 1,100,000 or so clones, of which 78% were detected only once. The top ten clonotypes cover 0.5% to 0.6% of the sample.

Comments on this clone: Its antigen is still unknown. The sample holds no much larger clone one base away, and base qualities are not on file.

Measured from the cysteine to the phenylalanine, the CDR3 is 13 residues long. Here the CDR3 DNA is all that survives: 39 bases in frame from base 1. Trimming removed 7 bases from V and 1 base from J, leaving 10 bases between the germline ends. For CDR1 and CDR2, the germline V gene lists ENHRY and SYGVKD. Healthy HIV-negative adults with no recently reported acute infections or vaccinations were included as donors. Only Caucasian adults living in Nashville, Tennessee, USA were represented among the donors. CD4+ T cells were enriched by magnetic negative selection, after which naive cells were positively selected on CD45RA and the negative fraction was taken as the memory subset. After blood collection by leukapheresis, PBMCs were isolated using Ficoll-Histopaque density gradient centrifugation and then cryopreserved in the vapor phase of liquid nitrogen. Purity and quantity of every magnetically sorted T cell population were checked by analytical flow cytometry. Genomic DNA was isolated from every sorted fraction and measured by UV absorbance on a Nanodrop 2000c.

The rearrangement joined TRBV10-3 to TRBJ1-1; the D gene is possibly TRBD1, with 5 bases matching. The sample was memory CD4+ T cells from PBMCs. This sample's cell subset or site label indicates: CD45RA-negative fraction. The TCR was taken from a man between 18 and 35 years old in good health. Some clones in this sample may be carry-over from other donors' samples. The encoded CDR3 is CAINTGGNTEAFF. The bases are TGTGCCATCAATACCGGGGGGAACACTGAAGCTTTCTTT.